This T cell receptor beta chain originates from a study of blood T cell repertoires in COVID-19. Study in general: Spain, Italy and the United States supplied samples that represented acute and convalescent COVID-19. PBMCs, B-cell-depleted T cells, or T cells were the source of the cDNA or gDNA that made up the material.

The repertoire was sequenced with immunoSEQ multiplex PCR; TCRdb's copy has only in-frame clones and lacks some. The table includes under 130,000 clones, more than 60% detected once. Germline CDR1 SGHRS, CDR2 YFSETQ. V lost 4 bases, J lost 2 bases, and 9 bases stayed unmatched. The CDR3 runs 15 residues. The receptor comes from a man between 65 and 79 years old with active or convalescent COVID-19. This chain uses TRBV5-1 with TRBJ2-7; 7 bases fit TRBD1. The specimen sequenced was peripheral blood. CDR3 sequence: CASSNAGRGTYEQYF. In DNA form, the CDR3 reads TGCGCCAGCAGCAACGCCGGCAGGGGGACCTACGAGCAGTACTTC.